The rows below give T cell receptor beta chains drawn from one sample of a study of Graves' ophthalmopathy and Graves' hyperthyroidism. TCRdb independently ran MiXCR on the multiplex PCR reads; one entry per CDR3 protein. There are roughly 400,000 distinct CDR3 sequences in the sample; about 16% occur only once, and around 1.4% lies in the top ten. The sample comprised peripheral blood. These receptors were collected from a woman younger than 35 with Graves' ophthalmopathy. CDR3s include the opening cysteine and the closing phenylalanine or tryptophan. The D gene is left open where the match is weak. The size entry is marked missing in some rows and otherwise reads once, few, many or a size class.

many	TRBV6-5	TRBJ1-2	-	TGTGCCAGCAGGGGAACAGGGAGTAGACACTATGGCTACACCTTC	CASRGTGSRHYGYTF
many	TRBV18	TRBJ1-5	TRBD1	TGTGCCAGCTCACCACAAAGGGGGGACAGGGGATGGGATCGGACCCAGCATTTT	CASSPQRGDRGWDRTQHF
-	TRBV7-8	TRBJ2-7	TRBD2	TGTGCCAGCAGCTCGAGAAGACTAGCGGGAGATGAGCAGTACTTC	CASSSRRLAGDEQYF
many	TRBV6-5	TRBJ1-2	TRBD1	TGTGCCAGCAGTTACTCCAGGACAGGGGCTAACTATGGCTACACCTTC	CASSYSRTGANYGYTF
many	TRBV2	TRBJ2-7	TRBD2	TGTGCCAGCCACCCCGGGACTAGCGGTCCCTACGAGCAGTACTTC	CASHPGTSGPYEQYF
-	TRBV5-5	TRBJ2-6	-	TGTGCCAGCAGCTTGCCCCAAACAGCCAACGTCCTGACTTTC	CASSLPQTANVLTF
many	TRBV5-1	TRBJ2-7	-	TGCGCCAGCAGCTTGGTTATCGGACTCTCCTACGAGCAGTACTTC	CASSLVIGLSYEQYF
many	TRBV10-3	TRBJ2-7	-	TGTGCCATTAAGAGTGACACGCTATCCTACGAGCAGTACTTC	CAIKSDTLSYEQYF
many	TRBV6-2/TRBV6-3	TRBJ1-2	-	TGTGCCAGCAGCCCTACACAGAACTATGGCTACACCTTC	CASSPTQNYGYTF
many	TRBV3-1	TRBJ1-1	-	TGTGCCAGCAGCCAGGCGACTGAGAACACTGAAGCTTTCTTT	CASSQATENTEAFF
many	TRBV27	TRBJ2-7	-	TGTGCCAGCAGTCTATACATGGGGGGGCGCGAGCAGTACTTC	CASSLYMGGREQYF
-	TRBV14	TRBJ2-2	-	TGTGCCAGCAGCCAAGATATGGGGGGGCTCGTCACCGGGGAGCTGTTTTTT	CASSQDMGGLVTGELFF
many	TRBV4-2	TRBJ1-1	-	TGTGCCAGCAGCCAGGCGCCGGGTAAGAACACTGAAGCTTTCTTT	CASSQAPGKNTEAFF
many	TRBV20-1	TRBJ2-5	-	TGCAGTGCTAGAGTGGGGACACAAGAGACCCAGTACTTC	CSARVGTQETQYF
many	TRBV12-3/TRBV12-4	TRBJ2-2	TRBD2	TGTGCCAGCAGTTTCAAGTTACGACTAGCGGGGAAAAACACCGGGGAGCTGTTTTTT	CASSFKLRLAGKNTGELFF
many	TRBV6-2/TRBV6-3	TRBJ1-1	-	TGTGCCAGCAGACGGCCGGGGCTGGGGGACACTGAAGCTTTCTTT	CASRRPGLGDTEAFF
many	TRBV7-9	TRBJ2-7	-	TGTGCCAGCAGCCAGGTACCAGAATACGAGCAGTACTTC	CASSQVPEYEQYF
many	TRBV13	TRBJ2-7	-	TGTGCCAGCACCCGAGGATCCGGGGGCAGGAACGAGCAGTACTTC	CASTRGSGGRNEQYF
many	TRBV24-1	TRBJ2-5	-	TGTGCCACCGCGGAAACGCAACAAGAGACCCAGTACTTC	CATAETQQETQYF
many	TRBV11-2	TRBJ2-5	TRBD2	TGTGCCAGCAGCTTCTACCTTAGCGGGGGGAACGGGGAGACCCAGTACTTC	CASSFYLSGGNGETQYF
many	TRBV12-3/TRBV12-4	TRBJ1-5	TRBD1	TGTGCCAGCAGGGACGGGACAGGTAATCAGCCCCAGCATTTT	CASRDGTGNQPQHF
many	TRBV24-1	TRBJ2-2	TRBD1	TGTGCCACCAGTGATCACGACAGGGGCAACACCGGGGAGCTGTTTTTT	CATSDHDRGNTGELFF
many	TRBV6-1	TRBJ1-1	-	TGTGCCAGCAGTGAACGGGAGTATAAGAGAGCTTTCTTT	CASSEREYKRAFF
-	TRBV5-1	TRBJ2-7	TRBD2	TGCGCCAGCAGCGAGACTAGCGGGAGCTCCTACGAGCAGTACTTC	CASSETSGSSYEQYF
few	TRBV5-1	TRBJ2-2	-	TGCGCCAGCTCAATAGAAGGCACCGGGGAGCTGTTTTTT	CASSIEGTGELFF
many	TRBV6-5	TRBJ2-7	TRBD2	TGTGCCAGCAGTTACGCCCTAGCGGGGCAATACGAGCAGTACTTC	CASSYALAGQYEQYF
many	TRBV11-2	TRBJ2-7	-	TGTGCCAGCAGCTTAGGGTTGAGGAGCTCCTACGAGCAGTACTTC	CASSLGLRSSYEQYF
many	TRBV9	TRBJ1-1	-	TGTGCCAGCAGCGTAGGAGGGGCGAACACTGAAGCTTTCTTT	CASSVGGANTEAFF
many	TRBV5-1	TRBJ2-7	-	TGCGCCAGCAGCTTGGAACAGTTTAGCTCCTACGAGCAGTACTTC	CASSLEQFSSYEQYF
many	TRBV27	TRBJ2-2	-	TGTGCCAGCAGTTTATATCTCACCGGGGAGCTGTTTTTT	CASSLYLTGELFF
-	TRBV7-2	TRBJ2-5	TRBD1	TGTGCCACACAGGGGGCCGTCCGGGAGACCCAGTACTTC	CATQGAVRETQYF
-	TRBV15	TRBJ2-7	-	TGTGCCACCAGCAGCCCCCTCGGGGAGCAGTACTTC	CATSSPLGEQYF
many	TRBV6-2/TRBV6-3	TRBJ1-1	-	TGTGCCAGCAGATACTTTATGAACACTGAAGCTTTCTTT	CASRYFMNTEAFF
many	TRBV30	TRBJ1-1	TRBD1	TGTGCCTGGGTGACAGGGTCGAACACTGAAGCTTTCTTT	CAWVTGSNTEAFF
many	TRBV19	TRBJ1-1	TRBD1	TGTGCCAGTAGAAGACAGGGATTTAACACTGAAGCTTCCTTT	CASRRQGFNTEASF
many	TRBV29-1	TRBJ1-1	-	TGCAGCGCGCCTGCGGGAGCGAGCACTGAAGCTTTCTTT	CSAPAGASTEAFF
many	TRBV12-3/TRBV12-4	TRBJ1-1	TRBD1	TGTGCCAGCAGTTTAGAAAGGACAGGGTCGAGCTTT	CASSLERTGSSF
few	TRBV6-1	TRBJ1-6	TRBD1	TGTGCCAGCAGTACACCCCCCCGGGACAGGCCCATTTCACCCCTCCACTTT	CASSTPPRDRPISPLHF
many	TRBV7-8	TRBJ2-4	TRBD1	TGTGCCAGCAGCGCTGGGACAGGGGGCCCTTTAGCCAAAAACATTCAGTACTTC	CASSAGTGGPLAKNIQYF
many	TRBV24-1	TRBJ1-1	-	TGTGCGGCGAGGCCTGGGGGGGCAGGCGCTGAAGCTTTCTTT	CAARPGGAGAEAFF
many	TRBV7-3	TRBJ2-7	-	TGTGCCAGCAGCAACGGGCCCCCTCAGGGCGAGCAGTACTTC	CASSNGPPQGEQYF